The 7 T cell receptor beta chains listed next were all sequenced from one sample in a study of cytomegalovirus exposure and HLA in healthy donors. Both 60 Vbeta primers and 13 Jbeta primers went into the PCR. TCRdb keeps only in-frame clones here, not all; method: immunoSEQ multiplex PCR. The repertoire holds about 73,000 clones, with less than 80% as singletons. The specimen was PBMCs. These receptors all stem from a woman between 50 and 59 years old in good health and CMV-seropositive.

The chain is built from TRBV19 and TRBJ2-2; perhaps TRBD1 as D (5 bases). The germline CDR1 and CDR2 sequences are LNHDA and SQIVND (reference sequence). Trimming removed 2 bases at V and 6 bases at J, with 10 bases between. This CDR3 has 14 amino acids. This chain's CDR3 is CASSISRGSGELFF. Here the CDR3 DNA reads TGTGCCAGTAGTATATCTAGGGGTTCCGGGGAGCTGTTTTTT.

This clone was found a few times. The CDR3 coding sequence is TGTGCCAGCAGCTCTCGGGACAATCCCTTTATCTTAGATACGCAGTATTTT. Protein product: CASSSRDNPFILDTQYF. The chain employs TRBV5-4 and TRBJ2-3; TRBD1 is a possible D gene (6 bases). CDR1 SGHNT and CDR2 YYREEE come from the germline V gene (reference sequence). This CDR3 is built from 17 residues. Trimming removed 3 bases from V and 5 bases from J, with 22 bases in between.

The CDR3 DNA reads as TGTGCCAGCAGTTACTCGAGGGAAACTGAAGCTTTCTTT. It specifies CASSYSRETEAFF. The chain employs TRBV6-5 and TRBJ1-1, with D unresolved. Trimming left V 0 bases short and J 5 bases short, with 7 bases between. CDR3 length: 13 amino acids. The germline V gene has CDR1 MNHEY and CDR2 SVGAGI.

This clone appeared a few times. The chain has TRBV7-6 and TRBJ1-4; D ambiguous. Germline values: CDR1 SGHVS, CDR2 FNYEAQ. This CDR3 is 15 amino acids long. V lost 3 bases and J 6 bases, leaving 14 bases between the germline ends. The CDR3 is CASSFSSERDEKLFF. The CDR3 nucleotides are TGTGCCAGCAGCTTCTCGTCCGAACGGGATGAAAAACTGTTTTTT.

CDR3 sequence: CASSLAQGLTLYGYTF. CDR3 nucleotides: TGTGCCAGCAGCTTAGCACAGGGCCTAACGCTTTATGGCTACACCTTC. The chain couples TRBV7-6 to TRBJ1-2; TRBD1 might be the D (6 bases). V shed 0 bases and J shed 5 bases, with 16 bases lying between them. The CDR3 totals 16 residues. Looked up from germline, CDR1 is SGHVS and CDR2 is FNYEAQ. Filled out from reference TRBV7-6 and TRBJ1-2, the complete variable domain reads GAGVSQSPRYKVTKRGQDVALRCDPISGHVSLYWYRQALGQGPEFLTYFNYEAQQDKSGLPNDRFSAERPEGSISTLTIQRTEQRDSAMYRCASSLAQGLTLYGYTFGSGTRLTVV.

Written as DNA, the CDR3 is TGTGCCAGCAGCGTATCGCAGGGTAGTAAAAACATTCAGTACTTC. It codes for CASSVSQGSKNIQYF. V is TRBV9 and J is TRBJ2-4, with D maybe TRBD1 (5 bases). Germline values: CDR1 SGDLS, CDR2 YYNGEE. The CDR3 is made up of 15 amino acids. The V and J ends lost 1 base and 4 bases respectively, with 12 bases between them.

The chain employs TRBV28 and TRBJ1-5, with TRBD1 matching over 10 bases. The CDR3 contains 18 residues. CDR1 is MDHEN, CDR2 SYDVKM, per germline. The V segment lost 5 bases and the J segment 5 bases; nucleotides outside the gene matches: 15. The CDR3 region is CASSTQPRQGAWDQPQHF. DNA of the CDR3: TGTGCCAGCAGTACTCAACCCCGACAGGGGGCATGGGATCAGCCCCAGCATTTT.